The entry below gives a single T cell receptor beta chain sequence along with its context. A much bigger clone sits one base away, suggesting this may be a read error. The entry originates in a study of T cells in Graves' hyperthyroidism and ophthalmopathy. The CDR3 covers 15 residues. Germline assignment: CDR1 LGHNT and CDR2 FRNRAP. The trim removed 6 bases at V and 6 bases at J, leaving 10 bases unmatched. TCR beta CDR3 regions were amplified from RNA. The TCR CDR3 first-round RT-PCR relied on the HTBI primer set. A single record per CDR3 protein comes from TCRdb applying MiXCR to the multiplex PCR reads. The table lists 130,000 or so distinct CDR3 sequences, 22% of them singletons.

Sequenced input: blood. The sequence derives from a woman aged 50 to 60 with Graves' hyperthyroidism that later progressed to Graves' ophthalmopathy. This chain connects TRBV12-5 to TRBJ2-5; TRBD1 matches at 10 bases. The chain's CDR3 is CASGQPGTGDKTQYF. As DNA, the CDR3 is TGTGCTAGTGGGCAACCCGGGACAGGGGATAAGACCCAGTACTTC.